This note documents a single T cell receptor (beta chain) sequence. This entry comes from a study of blood T cell repertoires in COVID-19. In terms of age and location, participants ranged from roughly 18 to 95 years and lived in about two dozen US areas. Cohort assignment relied on participant-reported clinical history. Germline lookup yields CDR1 SGHRS and CDR2 YFSETQ. The CDR3 is 14 amino acids. The V and J ends lost 3 bases and 1 base respectively, with 10 bases between them. Clones were read by immunoSEQ multiplex PCR, and TCRdb kept only the in-frame ones, dropping some. The data contain 210,000 or so clones, 80% of them singletons.

The clonotype originates from a man in his thirties or forties with acute COVID-19. Input material: PBMCs or T cells enriched from blood (not recorded which). The J gene is TRBJ1-2, the V gene TRBV5-1; D possibly corresponds to TRBD1 (6 bases). The CDR3 loop reads CASSSHRDNYGYTF. CDR3 nucleotide sequence: TGCGCCAGCAGCTCACACAGGGATAACTATGGCTACACCTTC.